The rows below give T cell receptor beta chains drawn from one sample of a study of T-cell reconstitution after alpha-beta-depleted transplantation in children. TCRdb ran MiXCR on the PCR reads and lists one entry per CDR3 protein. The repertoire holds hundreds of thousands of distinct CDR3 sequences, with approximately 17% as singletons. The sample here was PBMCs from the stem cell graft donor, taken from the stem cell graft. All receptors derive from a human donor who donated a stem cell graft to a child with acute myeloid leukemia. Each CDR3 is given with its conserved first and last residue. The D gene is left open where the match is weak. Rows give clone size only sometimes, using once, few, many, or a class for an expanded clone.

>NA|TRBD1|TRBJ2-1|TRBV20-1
TGCAGTGCTAGCGGGACAGGGGAATACAATGAGCAGTTCTTC
CSASGTGEYNEQFF
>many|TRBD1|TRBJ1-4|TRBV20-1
TGCAGTGCTTTTCCGACAGGGGCTGAAAAACTGTTTTTT
CSAFPTGAEKLFF
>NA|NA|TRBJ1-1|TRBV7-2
TGTGCCAGCAGGTCATCCCGAGGGGTAAACACTGAAGCTTTCTTT
CASRSSRGVNTEAFF
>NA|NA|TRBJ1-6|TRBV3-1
TGTGCCAGCAGCCAGTCTGCAGGTGCAAATTCACCCCTCCACTTT
CASSQSAGANSPLHF
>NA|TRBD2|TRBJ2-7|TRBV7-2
TGTGCCAGCAGCTTAGGGCTAGCGGGGGGAGAGCAGTACTTC
CASSLGLAGGEQYF
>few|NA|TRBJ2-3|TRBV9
TGTGCCAGCAGCGTCCTCAGTGGGGCAGCGAGCACAGATACGCAGTATTTT
CASSVLSGAASTDTQYF
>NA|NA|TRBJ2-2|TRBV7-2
TGTGCCAGCAGCTTGTGGGGGACCGCGTTCACCGGGGAGCTGTTTTTT
CASSLWGTAFTGELFF
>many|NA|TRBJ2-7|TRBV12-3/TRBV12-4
TGTGCCAGCAGCCAAGATAGCGAGCAGTACTTC
CASSQDSEQYF
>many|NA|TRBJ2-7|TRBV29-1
TGCAGCGTTGAAGATCGATCCTACGAGCAGTACTTC
CSVEDRSYEQYF
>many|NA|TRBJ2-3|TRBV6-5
TGTGCCAGCAGTTACGACGGAATGGGGACAGATACGCAGTATTTT
CASSYDGMGTDTQYF
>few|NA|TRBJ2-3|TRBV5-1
TGCGCCAGCAGCCTGCTGCGGTTGGATGGCACAGATACGCAGTATTTT
CASSLLRLDGTDTQYF
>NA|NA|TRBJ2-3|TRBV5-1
TGCGCCAGCAGCTTGTCCGAGCCCACAGATACGCAGTATTTT
CASSLSEPTDTQYF
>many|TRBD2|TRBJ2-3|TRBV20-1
TGCAGTGCTAGAGATCCGGGCGCGGGGGGGTTCGATACGCAGTATTTT
CSARDPGAGGFDTQYF
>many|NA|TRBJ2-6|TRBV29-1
TGCAGCGCTGACCAGGGATCCTCTGGGGCCAACGTCCTGACTTTC
CSADQGSSGANVLTF
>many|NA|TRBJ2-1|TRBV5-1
TGCGCCAGCAGCCCCGGACGGGACTACAATGAGCAGTTCTTC
CASSPGRDYNEQFF
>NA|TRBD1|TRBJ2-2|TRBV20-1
TGCAGTGCTCCCGGGACAGGGGGTTTCGCGAACACCGGGGAGCTGTTTTTT
CSAPGTGGFANTGELFF
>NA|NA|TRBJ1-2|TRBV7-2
TGTGCCAGCAGCGCGGGCGGGACGGGTGGCTACACCTTC
CASSAGGTGGYTF
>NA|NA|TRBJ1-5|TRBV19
TGTGCCAGTAGTACGGGGCGCAGTCAGCCCCAGCATTTT
CASSTGRSQPQHF
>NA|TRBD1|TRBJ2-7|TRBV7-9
TGTGCCAGCAGCTTCCTCCGGGACAGGGGAGGCGAGCAGTACTTC
CASSFLRDRGGEQYF
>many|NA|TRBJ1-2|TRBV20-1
TGCAGTGCTAGTGGGTCGGGTGGGGAGAGCTATGGCTACACCTTC
CSASGSGGESYGYTF
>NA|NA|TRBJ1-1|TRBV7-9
TGTGCCAGCAGCTTAATACAGAGGACTGAAGCTTTCTTT
CASSLIQRTEAFF
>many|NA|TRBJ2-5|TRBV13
TGTGCCAGCAGCCCACTAGCTGTAGAGACCCAGTACTTC
CASSPLAVETQYF